Listed below are T cell receptor beta chains from one sample, sequenced in a study of blood T cell repertoires in COVID-19. Sequencing was performed with immunoSEQ multiplex PCR; in TCRdb, only in-frame clones are kept and a portion is missing. The data hold roughly 200,000 clones, with about 87% observed a single time. Sequencing was done on a sample of peripheral blood. These receptors all stem from a man between 65 and 85 years old with acute or convalescent COVID-19. Both conserved end residues are part of each CDR3. Fields, in order: CDR3 protein, CDR3 DNA, CDR3 length, clone size, V gene, D gene, J gene. A D gene is named only where the DNA matches it firmly. Clone size is shown for a subset of rows, as once, few, many or a class of expanded clone.

CDR3aa: CASSPKGGGEQFF
CDR3nt: TGTGCCAGCAGTCCTAAGGGAGGGGGTGAGCAGTTCTTC
len: 13
abundance: NA
v_gene: TRBV28
d_gene: NA
j_gene: TRBJ2-1

CDR3aa: CASSLNWATTYNEQFF
CDR3nt: TGCGCCAGCAGCCTCAATTGGGCGACCACCTACAATGAGCAGTTCTTC
len: 16
abundance: once
v_gene: TRBV4-1
d_gene: NA
j_gene: TRBJ2-1

CDR3aa: CASSYVPGNTIYF
CDR3nt: TGTGCCAGCAGCTACGTACCTGGAAACACCATATATTTT
len: 13
abundance: NA
v_gene: TRBV27
d_gene: NA
j_gene: TRBJ1-3

CDR3aa: CASSSRGENTEAFF
CDR3nt: TGTGCCAGTAGTTCCCGGGGGGAGAACACTGAAGCTTTCTTT
len: 14
abundance: NA
v_gene: TRBV19
d_gene: NA
j_gene: TRBJ1-1

CDR3aa: CASTQGASYGYTF
CDR3nt: TGTGCCAGCACCCAGGGGGCCTCCTATGGCTACACCTTC
len: 13
abundance: NA
v_gene: TRBV5-4
d_gene: TRBD1
j_gene: TRBJ1-2

CDR3aa: CASMRSPWEETQYF
CDR3nt: TGTGCCAGCATGAGGAGCCCGTGGGAAGAGACCCAGTACTTC
len: 14
abundance: NA
v_gene: TRBV2
d_gene: NA
j_gene: TRBJ2-5

CDR3aa: CATSDFGLAEGTDTQYF
CDR3nt: TGTGCCACCAGTGACTTTGGACTAGCTGAAGGCACAGATACGCAGTATTTT
len: 17
abundance: NA
v_gene: TRBV24-1
d_gene: TRBD2
j_gene: TRBJ2-3

CDR3aa: CASSLAGTGAYEQYF
CDR3nt: TGTGCCAGCAGCTTAGCCGGGACAGGGGCCTACGAGCAGTACTTC
len: 15
abundance: NA
v_gene: TRBV7-2
d_gene: TRBD1
j_gene: TRBJ2-7

CDR3aa: CASSTDSGSNTEAFF
CDR3nt: TGTGCCAGCAGCACGGACAGTGGTTCGAACACTGAAGCTTTCTTT
len: 15
abundance: NA
v_gene: TRBV7-8
d_gene: NA
j_gene: TRBJ1-1

CDR3aa: CASSSTGQETQYF
CDR3nt: TGTGCCAGCAGTTCGACAGGGCAAGAGACCCAGTACTTC
len: 13
abundance: NA
v_gene: TRBV6-5
d_gene: TRBD1
j_gene: TRBJ2-5

CDR3aa: CASSEAGGETQYF
CDR3nt: TGTGCCAGCAGTGAAGCGGGGGGAGAGACCCAGTACTTC
len: 13
abundance: NA
v_gene: TRBV2
d_gene: NA
j_gene: TRBJ2-5

CDR3aa: CASSLRDRSSNYGYTF
CDR3nt: TGCGCCAGCAGCCTCCGGGACAGATCTTCTAACTATGGCTACACCTTC
len: 16
abundance: NA
v_gene: TRBV5-1
d_gene: TRBD1
j_gene: TRBJ1-2

CDR3aa: CASRPDIPYTEAFF
CDR3nt: TGTGCCAGTAGGCCCGACATCCCATACACTGAAGCTTTCTTT
len: 14
abundance: NA
v_gene: TRBV2
d_gene: NA
j_gene: TRBJ1-1

CDR3aa: CASSSSERDEQYF
CDR3nt: TGTGCCAGCAGCTCGTCGGAGAGGGACGAGCAGTACTTC
len: 13
abundance: once
v_gene: TRBV9
d_gene: NA
j_gene: TRBJ2-7

CDR3aa: CATCQGFSYNEQFF
CDR3nt: TGTGCCACCTGTCAGGGATTCTCCTACAATGAGCAGTTCTTC
len: 14
abundance: NA
v_gene: TRBV15
d_gene: NA
j_gene: TRBJ2-1

CDR3aa: CASSQGGLYGYTF
CDR3nt: TGTGCCAGCAGCCAAGGGGGCCTCTATGGCTACACCTTC
len: 13
abundance: NA
v_gene: TRBV3-1/TRBV3-2
d_gene: NA
j_gene: TRBJ1-2

CDR3aa: CASSYSIIGQPQHF
CDR3nt: TGTGCCAGCAGTTACTCGATAATCGGTCAGCCCCAGCATTTT
len: 14
abundance: NA
v_gene: TRBV6-5
d_gene: NA
j_gene: TRBJ1-5

CDR3aa: CASSLGLEETQYF
CDR3nt: TGTGCCAGCTCACTGGGACTAGAGGAGACTCAGTACTTC
len: 13
abundance: NA
v_gene: TRBV18
d_gene: TRBD2
j_gene: TRBJ2-5

CDR3aa: CSVMGQGERGYTF
CDR3nt: TGCAGCGTTATGGGACAGGGGGAAAGGGGCTACACCTTC
len: 13
abundance: NA
v_gene: TRBV29-1
d_gene: TRBD1
j_gene: TRBJ1-2

CDR3aa: CASSITGGATYNEQFF
CDR3nt: TGCGCCAGCAGCATTACAGGGGGAGCGACCTACAATGAGCAGTTCTTC
len: 16
abundance: NA
v_gene: TRBV5-1
d_gene: TRBD1
j_gene: TRBJ2-1

CDR3aa: CAWSPTGTGRVGGYTF
CDR3nt: TGTGCCTGGAGTCCTACCGGGACAGGGAGGGTTGGTGGCTACACCTTC
len: 16
abundance: NA
v_gene: TRBV30
d_gene: TRBD1
j_gene: TRBJ1-2

CDR3aa: CASSLIRWLAGAYGYNEQFF
CDR3nt: TGTGCCAGCAGTTTAATCAGGTGGCTAGCGGGAGCATACGGGTACAATGAGCAGTTCTTC
len: 20
abundance: NA
v_gene: TRBV6-2/TRBV6-3
d_gene: TRBD2
j_gene: TRBJ2-1

CDR3aa: CASSLEGTSGRFNNEQFF
CDR3nt: TGTGCCAGCAGCTTAGAGGGGACTAGCGGGAGATTTAACAATGAGCAGTTCTTC
len: 18
abundance: many
v_gene: TRBV7-2
d_gene: TRBD2
j_gene: TRBJ2-1

CDR3aa: CASSQYGTGGAYGELFF
CDR3nt: TGTGCCAGCAGCCAATACGGGACAGGGGGCGCGTATGGGGAGCTGTTTTTT
len: 17
abundance: NA
v_gene: TRBV3-1/TRBV3-2
d_gene: TRBD1
j_gene: TRBJ2-2

CDR3aa: CATTGQNTGELFF
CDR3nt: TGTGCCACGACAGGCCAGAACACCGGGGAGCTGTTTTTT
len: 13
abundance: NA
v_gene: TRBV2
d_gene: NA
j_gene: TRBJ2-2